This T cell receptor beta chain is from a study of blood T cell repertoires in COVID-19. Study summary: Some COVID-19 samples were acute and others convalescent; all came from the United States, Italy and Spain. T cells, B-cell-depleted T cells, or PBMCs provided the cDNA or gDNA that served as material.

In the original processing: For nucleated cells, counts were estimated from reference gene primer amplification. This table comes from immunoSEQ multiplex PCR, and its TCRdb copy is limited to in-frame clones, with some not included. That table furnishes V, J and clone size, whereas the DNA furnished D and trimming. The sample lists about 74,000 clones; about four fifths were seen once. V shed 6 bases and J shed 5 bases, with 6 bases lying between them. Germline CDR1 is MNHEY and CDR2 is SVGAGI. The CDR3 has 11 amino acids. This chain uses TRBV6-5 with TRBJ2-3, with D tentatively TRBD1 (6 bases). The sample taken for sequencing was peripheral blood. This sequence was found in a man in his 70s with acute or convalescent COVID-19. The CDR3 reads CASRQGDTQYF. DNA of the CDR3: TGTGCCAGCAGACAGGGAGATACGCAGTATTTT.